The sequence of this T cell receptor beta chain was determined in a study of T cell repertoires in cytomegalovirus infection. For the study at large: Matching HLA type and CMV infection were both indicated by public TCR beta signatures.

Trimming left V 5 bases short and J 7 bases short, with 12 bases between. Germline CDR1 is SEHNR and CDR2 is FQNEAQ (reference sequence). This CDR3 region has 13 residues. This clonotype has a handful of counts. Its antigen is undetermined. TCRdb reprocessed the reads via MiXCR and lists one record per CDR3 protein. The repertoire holds 680,000 or so distinct CDR3 sequences, with 30% to 40% as singletons. The material sequenced was cultured PBMCs, taken from culture after CMV antigen stimulation. This receptor was identified in a human donor in good health (CMV status not recorded). Some clones in this sample may be carry-over from other donors' samples. The chain joins TRBV7-9 to TRBJ2-1; tentative D call: TRBD2 (6 bases). Here the CDR3 reads CASSQRAVNEQFF. The DNA of the CDR3 is TGTGCCAGCAGCCAGCGGGCTGTTAATGAGCAGTTCTTC.